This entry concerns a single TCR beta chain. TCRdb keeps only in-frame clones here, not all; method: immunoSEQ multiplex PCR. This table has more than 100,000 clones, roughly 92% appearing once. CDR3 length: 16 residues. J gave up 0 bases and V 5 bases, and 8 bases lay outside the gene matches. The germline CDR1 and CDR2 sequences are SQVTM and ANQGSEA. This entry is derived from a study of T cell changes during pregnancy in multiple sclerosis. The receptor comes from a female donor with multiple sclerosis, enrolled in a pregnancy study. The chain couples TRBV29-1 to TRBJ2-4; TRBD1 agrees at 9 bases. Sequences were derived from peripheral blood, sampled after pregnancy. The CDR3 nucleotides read TGCAGCGTTATCCCGGGACAGGGACTAGCCAAAAACATTCAGTACTTC. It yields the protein CSVIPGQGLAKNIQYF.